This T cell receptor (beta chain) was identified in a study of blood T cell repertoires in COVID-19. Enrollees, about 18 to 95 years old, lived in approximately 25 US areas. Assay: immunoSEQ multiplex PCR; the TCRdb copy retains only in-frame clones and omits some. The table lists approximately 220,000 clones, more than 80% of them singletons. Germline V CDR1 and CDR2: SGHDN, FVKESK. The CDR3 length is 16 residues. With 4 bases clipped from V and 9 bases from J, the junction kept 12 bases outside the gene matches. The clonotype was recovered from a woman between 18 and 29 years old in a cohort exposed to, infected with or recovered from COVID-19 (not recorded which). The sample taken for sequencing was PBMCs or T cells enriched from blood (not recorded which). The rearrangement joins TRBV14 to TRBJ2-1, with 10 bases lining up with TRBD1. The CDR3 sequence: CASSPETGGGYGEQFF. The DNA of the CDR3 is TGTGCCAGCAGCCCGGAGACAGGGGGCGGTTATGGTGAGCAGTTCTTC.